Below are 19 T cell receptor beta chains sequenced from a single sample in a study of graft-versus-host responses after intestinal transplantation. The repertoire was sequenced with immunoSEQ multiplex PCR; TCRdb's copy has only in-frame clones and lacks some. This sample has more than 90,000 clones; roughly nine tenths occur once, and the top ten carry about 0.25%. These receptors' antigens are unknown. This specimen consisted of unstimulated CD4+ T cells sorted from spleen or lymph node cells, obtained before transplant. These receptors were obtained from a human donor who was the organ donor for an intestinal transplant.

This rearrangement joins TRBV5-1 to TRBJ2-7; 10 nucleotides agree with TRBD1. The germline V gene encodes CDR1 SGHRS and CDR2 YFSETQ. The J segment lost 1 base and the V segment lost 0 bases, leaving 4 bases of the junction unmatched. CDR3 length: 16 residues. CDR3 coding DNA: TGCGCCAGCAGCTTGGGGACAGGGGGTTTGTCCTACGAGCAGTACTTC. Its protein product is CASSLGTGGLSYEQYF.

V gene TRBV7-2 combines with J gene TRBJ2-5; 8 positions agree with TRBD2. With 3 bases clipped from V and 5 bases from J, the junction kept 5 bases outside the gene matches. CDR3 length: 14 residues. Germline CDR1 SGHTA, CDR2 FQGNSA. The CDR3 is CASSFREGGETQYF. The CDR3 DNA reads TGTGCCAGCAGCTTCCGGGAGGGGGGCGAGACCCAGTACTTC.

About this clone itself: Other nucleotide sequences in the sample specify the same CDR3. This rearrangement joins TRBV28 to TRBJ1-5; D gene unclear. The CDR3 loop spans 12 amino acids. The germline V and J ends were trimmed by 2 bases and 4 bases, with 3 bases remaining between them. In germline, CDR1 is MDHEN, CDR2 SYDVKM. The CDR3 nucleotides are TGTGCCAGCAGTTTACCTAATCAGCCCCAGCATTTT. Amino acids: CASSLPNQPQHF.

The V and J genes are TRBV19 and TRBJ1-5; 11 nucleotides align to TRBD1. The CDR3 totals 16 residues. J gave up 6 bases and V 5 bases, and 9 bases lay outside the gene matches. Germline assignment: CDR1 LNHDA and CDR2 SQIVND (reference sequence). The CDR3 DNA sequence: TGTGCCAGTAGTTCCCGGACAGGGGGCTGGGGTCAGCCCCAGCATTTT. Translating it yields CASSSRTGGWGQPQHF.

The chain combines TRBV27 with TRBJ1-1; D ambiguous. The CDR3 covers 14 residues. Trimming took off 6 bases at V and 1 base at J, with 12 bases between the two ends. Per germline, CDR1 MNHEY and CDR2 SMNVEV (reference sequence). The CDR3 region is CASRLIAGNTEAFF. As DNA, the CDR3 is TGTGCCAGCAGACTTATCGCAGGGAACACTGAAGCTTTCTTT.

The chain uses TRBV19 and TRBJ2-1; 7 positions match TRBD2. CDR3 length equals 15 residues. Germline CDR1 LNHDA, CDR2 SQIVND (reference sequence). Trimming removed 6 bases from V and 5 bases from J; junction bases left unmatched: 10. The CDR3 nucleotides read TGTGCCAGTAGGCCCCTTGGCGGGAGCCACAATGAGCAGTTCTTC. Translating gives CASRPLGGSHNEQFF.

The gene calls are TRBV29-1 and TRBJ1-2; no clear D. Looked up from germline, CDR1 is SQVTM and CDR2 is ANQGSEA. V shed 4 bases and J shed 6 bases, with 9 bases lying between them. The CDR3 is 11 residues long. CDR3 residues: CSVVDHHGYTF. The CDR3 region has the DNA TGCAGCGTTGTGGACCACCATGGCTACACCTTC.

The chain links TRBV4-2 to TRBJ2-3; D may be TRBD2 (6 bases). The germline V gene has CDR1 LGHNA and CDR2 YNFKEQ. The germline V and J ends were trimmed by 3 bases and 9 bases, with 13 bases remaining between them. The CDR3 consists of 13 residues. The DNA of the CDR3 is TGTGCCAGCAGCCAGGACTACGGGGCGACGCAGTATTTT. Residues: CASSQDYGATQYF.

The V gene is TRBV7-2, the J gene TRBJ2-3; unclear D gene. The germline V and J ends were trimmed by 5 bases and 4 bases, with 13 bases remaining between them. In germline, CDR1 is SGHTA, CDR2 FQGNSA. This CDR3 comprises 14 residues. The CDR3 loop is CASSLGFSADTQYF. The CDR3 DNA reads TGTGCCAGCAGCCTGGGTTTTTCCGCAGATACGCAGTATTTT.

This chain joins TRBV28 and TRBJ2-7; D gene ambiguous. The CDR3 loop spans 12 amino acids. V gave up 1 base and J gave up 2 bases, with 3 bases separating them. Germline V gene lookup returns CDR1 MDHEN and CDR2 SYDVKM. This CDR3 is CASSLSTYEQYF. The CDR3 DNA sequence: TGTGCCAGCAGTTTATCGACCTACGAGCAGTACTTC.

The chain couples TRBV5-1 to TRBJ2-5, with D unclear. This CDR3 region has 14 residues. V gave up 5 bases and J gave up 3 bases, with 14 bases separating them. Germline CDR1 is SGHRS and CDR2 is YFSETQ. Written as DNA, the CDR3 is TGCGCCAGCAGGCCCCGACACCCAGAAGAGACCCAGTACTTC. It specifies CASRPRHPEETQYF.

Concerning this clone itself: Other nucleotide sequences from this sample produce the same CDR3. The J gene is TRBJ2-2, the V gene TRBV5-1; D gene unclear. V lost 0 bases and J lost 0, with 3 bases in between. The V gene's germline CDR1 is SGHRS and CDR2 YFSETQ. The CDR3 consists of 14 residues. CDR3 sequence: CASSLDSNTGELFF. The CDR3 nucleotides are TGCGCCAGCAGCTTGGACTCGAACACCGGGGAGCTGTTTTTT.

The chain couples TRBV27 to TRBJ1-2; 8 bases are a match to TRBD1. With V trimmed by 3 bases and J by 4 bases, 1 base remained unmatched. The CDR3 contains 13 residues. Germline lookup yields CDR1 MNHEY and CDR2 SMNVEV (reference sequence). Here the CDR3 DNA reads TGTGCCAGCAGTTTCGACAGGGGCTATGGCTACACCTTC. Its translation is CASSFDRGYGYTF.

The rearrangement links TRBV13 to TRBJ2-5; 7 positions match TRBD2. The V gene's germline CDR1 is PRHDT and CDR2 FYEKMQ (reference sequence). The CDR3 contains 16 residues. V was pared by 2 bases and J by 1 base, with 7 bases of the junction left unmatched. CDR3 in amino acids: CASSLFRASGQETQYF. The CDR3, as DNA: TGTGCCAGCAGCTTATTCCGCGCTAGCGGCCAAGAGACCCAGTACTTC.

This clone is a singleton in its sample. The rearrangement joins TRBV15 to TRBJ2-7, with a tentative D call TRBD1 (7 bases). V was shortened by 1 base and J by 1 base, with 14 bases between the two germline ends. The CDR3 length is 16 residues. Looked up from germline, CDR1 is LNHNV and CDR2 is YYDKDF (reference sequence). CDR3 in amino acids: CATSRGGTVLSYEQYF. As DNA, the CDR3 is TGTGCCACCAGCAGAGGCGGGACAGTTCTTTCCTACGAGCAGTACTTC.

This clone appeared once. The CDR3 nucleotides read TGTGCCAGCAGTTCACGACAGGGTGGCCAAGAGACCCAGTACTTC. Its protein product is CASSSRQGGQETQYF. V usage is TRBV6-5 and J usage is TRBJ2-5; TRBD1 matches 7 bases. With 4 bases clipped from V and 1 base from J, the junction kept 6 bases outside the gene matches. CDR1 and CDR2 from the germline V gene are MNHEY and SVGAGI. The CDR3 is 15 amino acids.

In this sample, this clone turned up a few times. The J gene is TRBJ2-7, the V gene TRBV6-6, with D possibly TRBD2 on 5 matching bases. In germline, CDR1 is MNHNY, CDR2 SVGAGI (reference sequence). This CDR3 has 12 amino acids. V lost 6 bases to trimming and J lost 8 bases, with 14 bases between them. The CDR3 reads CASSQNREKQYF. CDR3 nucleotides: TGTGCCAGCAGCCAAAACCGGGAAAAGCAGTACTTC.

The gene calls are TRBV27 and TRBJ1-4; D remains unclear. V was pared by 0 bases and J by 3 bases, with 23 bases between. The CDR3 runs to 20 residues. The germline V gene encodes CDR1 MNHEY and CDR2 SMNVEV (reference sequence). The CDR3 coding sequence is TGTGCCAGCAGTTTATCGAAGGGAGAACGCACGCGCCCTTCTAATGAAAAACTGTTTTTT. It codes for CASSLSKGERTRPSNEKLFF.

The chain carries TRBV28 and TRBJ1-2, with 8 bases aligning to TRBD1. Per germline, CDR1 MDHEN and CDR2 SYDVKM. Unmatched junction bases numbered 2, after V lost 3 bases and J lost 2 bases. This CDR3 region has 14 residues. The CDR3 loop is CASSLTGANYGYTF. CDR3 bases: TGTGCCAGCAGTTTGACAGGGGCAAACTATGGCTACACCTTC.